Here is one T cell receptor (beta chain) with its context. Alongside a J-beta primer mix, a sample-barcoded 5' primer served in a second PCR lasting about 7 to 11 cycles. Each CDR3 protein is one row after TCRdb ran MiXCR on the 5' RACE reads. The table has 1.6 million or so distinct CDR3 sequences, about 31% seen once. The data derive from a study of blood T cells in healthy people across ages. The material sequenced was blood. This sequence originates from a woman aged 25 to 39 in good health.

Here the CDR3 reads CASSPLGGRDEQYF. CDR3 coding DNA: TGTGCCAGCAGCCCGCTGGGGGGTAGGGACGAGCAGTACTTC. The V and J genes are TRBV4-2 and TRBJ2-7; a possible D gene is TRBD2 (6 bases). Germline CDR1 LGHNA, CDR2 YNFKEQ. The V gene lost 4 bases and the J gene lost 5 bases, with 15 bases spanning the gap. The CDR3 covers 14 residues.